This T cell receptor beta chain stems from a study of cytomegalovirus exposure and HLA in healthy donors. Study-level results: Earlier results showed most TCR beta V segments being productive about 90% or about 30% of the time. At a 0.05 false discovery rate, a later analysis found some 18,000 TCR beta sequences to be associated with HLA alleles. With later analysis, a missense DCLRE1C variant became linked to TCR beta V- and J-gene trimming.

A remark on this clone: Its antigen remains unknown.

The CDR3 has 16 residues. Germline-derived CDR1 and CDR2 are SGHRS and YFSETQ. Trimming cost V 0 bases and J 0 bases, with 10 bases left between them. 60 Vbeta and 13 Jbeta primers were used in PCR. Source study methods: A follow-up analysis tallied about 88 million unique TCR beta chains, roughly 9.9 million shared. Assay: immunoSEQ multiplex PCR; the TCRdb copy retains only in-frame clones and omits some. The V and J calls and clone size were taken over from that table, and D and trimming were inferred from the DNA. The sample carries 170,000 or so clones, roughly 81% recorded once. Specimen: PBMCs. The TCR was taken from a girl between 5 and 17 years old in good health and CMV-seropositive. The rearrangement links TRBV5-1 to TRBJ2-1; no reliable D call. The CDR3 DNA sequence: TGCGCCAGCAGCTTGGAACGGGTTAGCTCCTACAATGAGCAGTTCTTC. As protein: CASSLERVSSYNEQFF.